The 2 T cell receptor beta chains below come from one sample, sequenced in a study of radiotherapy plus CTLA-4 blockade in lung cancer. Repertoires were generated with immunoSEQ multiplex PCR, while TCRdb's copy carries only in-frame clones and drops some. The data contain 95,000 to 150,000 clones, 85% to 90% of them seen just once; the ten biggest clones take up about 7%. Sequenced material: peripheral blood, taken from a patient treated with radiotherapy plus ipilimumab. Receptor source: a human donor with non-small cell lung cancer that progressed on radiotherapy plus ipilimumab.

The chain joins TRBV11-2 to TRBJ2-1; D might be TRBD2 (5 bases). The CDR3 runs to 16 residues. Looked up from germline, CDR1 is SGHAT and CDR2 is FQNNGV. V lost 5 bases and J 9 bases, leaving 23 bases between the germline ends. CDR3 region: CASSPWLVALRGEQFF. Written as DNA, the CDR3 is TGTGCCAGCAGCCCATGGCTGGTAGCGCTCCGTGGTGAGCAGTTCTTC.

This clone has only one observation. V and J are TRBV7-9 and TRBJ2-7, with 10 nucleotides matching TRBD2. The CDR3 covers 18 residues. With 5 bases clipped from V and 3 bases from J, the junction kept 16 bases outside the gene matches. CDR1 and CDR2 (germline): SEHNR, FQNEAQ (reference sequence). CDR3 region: CASSLGEREGPFNYEQYF. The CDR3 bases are TGTGCCAGCAGCCTAGGCGAGCGGGAGGGCCCTTTTAACTACGAGCAGTACTTC.